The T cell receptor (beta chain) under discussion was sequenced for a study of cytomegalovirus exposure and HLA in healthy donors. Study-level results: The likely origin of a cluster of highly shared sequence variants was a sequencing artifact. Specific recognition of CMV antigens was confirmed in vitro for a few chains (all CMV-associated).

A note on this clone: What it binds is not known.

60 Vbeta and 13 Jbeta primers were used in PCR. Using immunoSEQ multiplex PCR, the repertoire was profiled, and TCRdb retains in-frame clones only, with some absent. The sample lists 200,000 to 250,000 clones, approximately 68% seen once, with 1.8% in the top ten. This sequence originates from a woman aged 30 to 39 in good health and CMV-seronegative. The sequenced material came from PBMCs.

This CDR3 reads CASSDAGNYGYTF. The CDR3 region has the DNA TGTGCCAGCAGTGACGCAGGGAACTATGGCTACACCTTC. V gene TRBV2 combines with J gene TRBJ1-2; tentatively, D is TRBD1 (5 bases). The CDR3 has 13 residues. The germline V and J ends were trimmed by 3 bases and 2 bases, with 7 bases remaining between them. Germline-derived CDR1 and CDR2 are SNHLY and FYNNEI.